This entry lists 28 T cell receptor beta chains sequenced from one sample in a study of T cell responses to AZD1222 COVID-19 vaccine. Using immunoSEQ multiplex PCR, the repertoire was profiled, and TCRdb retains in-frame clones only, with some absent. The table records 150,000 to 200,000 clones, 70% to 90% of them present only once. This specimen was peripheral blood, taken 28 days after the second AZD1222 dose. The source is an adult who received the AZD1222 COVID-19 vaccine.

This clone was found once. CDR3 coding DNA: TGTGCCAGCAGCCTGGGACAGGGGAGGGACGACACTGAAGCTTTCTTT. Protein product: CASSLGQGRDDTEAFF. The chain combines TRBV5-4 with TRBJ1-1; 10 bases agree with TRBD1. This CDR3 is 16 amino acids long. Germline V gives CDR1 SGHNT, CDR2 YYREEE (reference sequence). Unmatched junction bases numbered 9, after V lost 4 bases and J lost 3 bases. Full variable domain (remainder filled in from reference TRBV5-4 and TRBJ1-1): ETGVTQSPTHLIKTRGQQVTLRCSSQSGHNTVSWYQQALGQGPQFIFQYYREEENGRGNFPPRFSGLQFPNYSSELNVNALELDDSALYLCASSLGQGRDDTEAFFGQGTRLTVV.

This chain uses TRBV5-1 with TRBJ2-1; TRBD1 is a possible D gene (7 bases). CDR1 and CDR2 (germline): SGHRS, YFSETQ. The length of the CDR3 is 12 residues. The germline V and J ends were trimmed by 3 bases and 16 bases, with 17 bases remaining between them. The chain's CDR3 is CASSSGDSHRFF. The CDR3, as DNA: TGCGCCAGCAGCTCGGGGGACAGCCACCGATTCTTC.

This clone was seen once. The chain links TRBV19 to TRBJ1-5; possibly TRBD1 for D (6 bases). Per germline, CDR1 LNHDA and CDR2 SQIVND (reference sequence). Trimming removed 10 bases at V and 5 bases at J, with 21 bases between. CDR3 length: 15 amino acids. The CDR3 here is CATLSTARGHQPQHF. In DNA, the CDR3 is TGTGCCACCCTCTCGACAGCCCGGGGGCATCAGCCCCAGCATTTT.

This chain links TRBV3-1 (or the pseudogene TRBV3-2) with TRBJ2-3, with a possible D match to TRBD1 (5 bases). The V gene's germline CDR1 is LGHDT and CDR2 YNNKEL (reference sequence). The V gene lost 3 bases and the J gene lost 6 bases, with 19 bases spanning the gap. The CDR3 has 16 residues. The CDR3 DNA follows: TGTGCCAGCAGCCAGGTACCCCCTGGGGCGTGGGATACGCAGTATTTT. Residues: CASSQVPPGAWDTQYF.

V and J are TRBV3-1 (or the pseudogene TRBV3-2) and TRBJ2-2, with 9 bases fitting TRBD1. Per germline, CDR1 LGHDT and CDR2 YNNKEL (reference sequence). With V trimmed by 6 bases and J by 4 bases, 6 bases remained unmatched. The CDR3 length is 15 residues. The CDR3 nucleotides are TGTGCCAGCAGTTCGACAGGGGGGAGCACCGGGGAGCTGTTTTTT. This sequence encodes CASSSTGGSTGELFF.

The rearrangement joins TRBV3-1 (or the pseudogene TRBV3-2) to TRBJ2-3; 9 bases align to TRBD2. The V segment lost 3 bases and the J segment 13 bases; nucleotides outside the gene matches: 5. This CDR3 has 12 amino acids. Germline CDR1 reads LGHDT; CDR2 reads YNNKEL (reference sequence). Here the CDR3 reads CASSHAGGHEYF. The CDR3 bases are TGTGCCAGCAGCCACGCGGGGGGGCATGAGTATTTT.

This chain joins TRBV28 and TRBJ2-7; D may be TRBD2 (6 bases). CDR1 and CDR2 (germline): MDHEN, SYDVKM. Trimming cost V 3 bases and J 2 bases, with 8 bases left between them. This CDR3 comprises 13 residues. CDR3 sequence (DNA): TGTGCCAGCAGTTTCACGGGAGCCTACGAGCAGTACTTC. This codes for CASSFTGAYEQYF.

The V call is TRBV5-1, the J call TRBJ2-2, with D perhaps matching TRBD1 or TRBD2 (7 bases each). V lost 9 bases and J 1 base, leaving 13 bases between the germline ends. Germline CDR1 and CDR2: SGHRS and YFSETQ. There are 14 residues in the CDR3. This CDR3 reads CATRGGRNTGELFF. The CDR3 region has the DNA TGCGCCACCAGGGGGGGCAGGAACACCGGGGAGCTGTTTTTT.

The CDR3 DNA sequence: TGTGCCAGTAGAGGGGGTACGGGTAGCAATCAGCCCCAGCATTTT. Translation gives CASRGGTGSNQPQHF. This chain joins TRBV19 and TRBJ1-5; a possible D gene is TRBD1 (6 bases). This CDR3 has 15 amino acids. The V gene lost 6 bases and the J gene lost 0 bases, with 12 bases spanning the gap. Germline V gene sequence: CDR1 LNHDA, CDR2 SQIVND (reference sequence).

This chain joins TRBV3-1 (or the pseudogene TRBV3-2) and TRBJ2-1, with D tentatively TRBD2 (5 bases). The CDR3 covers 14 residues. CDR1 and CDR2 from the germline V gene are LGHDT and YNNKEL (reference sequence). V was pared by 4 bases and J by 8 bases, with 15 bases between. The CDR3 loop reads CASSLSLRVHEQFF. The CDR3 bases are TGTGCCAGCAGCCTATCCTTGAGGGTCCATGAGCAGTTCTTC.

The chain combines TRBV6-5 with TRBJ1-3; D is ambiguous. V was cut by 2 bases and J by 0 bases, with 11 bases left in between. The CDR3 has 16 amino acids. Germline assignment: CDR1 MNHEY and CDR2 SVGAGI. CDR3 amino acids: CASSYGSQLSGNTIYF. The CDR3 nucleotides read TGTGCCAGCAGTTACGGCTCCCAACTCTCTGGAAACACCATATATTTT.

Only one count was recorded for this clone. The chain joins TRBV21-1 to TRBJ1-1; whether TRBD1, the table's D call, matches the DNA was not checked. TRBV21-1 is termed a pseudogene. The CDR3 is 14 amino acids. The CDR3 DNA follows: TGTGCCAGAGGGGTTTCGGAAGGGAACACTGAAGCTTTCTTT. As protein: CARGVSEGNTEAFF.

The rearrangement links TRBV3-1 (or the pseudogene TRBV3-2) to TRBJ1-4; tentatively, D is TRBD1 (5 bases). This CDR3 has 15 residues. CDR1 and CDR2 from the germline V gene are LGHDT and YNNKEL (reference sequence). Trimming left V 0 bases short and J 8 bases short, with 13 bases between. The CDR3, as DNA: TGTGCCAGCAGCCAAGAGGAGGAGACAGAAGAAAAACTGTTTTTT. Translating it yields CASSQEEETEEKLFF.

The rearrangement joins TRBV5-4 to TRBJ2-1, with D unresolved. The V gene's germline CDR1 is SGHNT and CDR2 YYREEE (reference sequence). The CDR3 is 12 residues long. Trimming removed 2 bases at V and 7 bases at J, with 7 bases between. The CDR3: CASSFIGNEQFF. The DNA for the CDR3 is TGTGCCAGCAGCTTTATTGGGAATGAGCAGTTCTTC.

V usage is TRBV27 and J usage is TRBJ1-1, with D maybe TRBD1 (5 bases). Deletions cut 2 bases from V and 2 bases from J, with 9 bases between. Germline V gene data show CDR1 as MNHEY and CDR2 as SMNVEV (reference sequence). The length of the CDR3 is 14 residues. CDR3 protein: CASSLRGGNTEAFF. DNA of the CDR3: TGTGCCAGCAGTTTACGGGGGGGTAACACTGAAGCTTTCTTT.

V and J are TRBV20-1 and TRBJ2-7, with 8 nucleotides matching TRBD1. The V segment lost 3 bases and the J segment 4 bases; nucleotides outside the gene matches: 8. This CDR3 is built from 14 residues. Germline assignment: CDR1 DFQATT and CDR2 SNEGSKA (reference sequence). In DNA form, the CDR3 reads TGCAGTGCTAGTCGAAGACAGGGGCGGTACGAGCAGTACTTC. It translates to CSASRRQGRYEQYF.

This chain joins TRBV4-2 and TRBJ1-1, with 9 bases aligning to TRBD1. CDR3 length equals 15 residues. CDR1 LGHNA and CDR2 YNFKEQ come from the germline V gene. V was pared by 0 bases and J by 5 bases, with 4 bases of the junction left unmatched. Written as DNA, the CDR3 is TGTGCCAGCAGCCAAGAAGGACAGGGGCGGACTGAAGCTTTCTTT. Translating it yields CASSQEGQGRTEAFF.

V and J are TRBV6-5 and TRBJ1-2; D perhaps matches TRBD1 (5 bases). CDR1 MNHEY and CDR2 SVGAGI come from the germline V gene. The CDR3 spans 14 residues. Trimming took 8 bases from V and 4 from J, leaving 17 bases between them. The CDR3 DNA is TGTGCCAGCCTAGGAGCAGGGAGTGCCTATGGCTACACCTTC. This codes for CASLGAGSAYGYTF.

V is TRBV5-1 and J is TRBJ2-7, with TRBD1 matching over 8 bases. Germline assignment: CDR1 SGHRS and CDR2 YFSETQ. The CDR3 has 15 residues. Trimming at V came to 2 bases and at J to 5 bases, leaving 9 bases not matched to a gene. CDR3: CASSFEGRGRHEQYF. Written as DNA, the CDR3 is TGCGCCAGCAGCTTTGAAGGCAGGGGGCGGCACGAGCAGTACTTC.

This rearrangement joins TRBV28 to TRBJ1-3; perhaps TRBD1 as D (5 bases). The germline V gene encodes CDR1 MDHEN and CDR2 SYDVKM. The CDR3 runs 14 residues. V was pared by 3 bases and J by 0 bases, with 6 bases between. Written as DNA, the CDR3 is TGTGCCAGCAGTTTGGGGCACTCTGGAAACACCATATATTTT. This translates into CASSLGHSGNTIYF.

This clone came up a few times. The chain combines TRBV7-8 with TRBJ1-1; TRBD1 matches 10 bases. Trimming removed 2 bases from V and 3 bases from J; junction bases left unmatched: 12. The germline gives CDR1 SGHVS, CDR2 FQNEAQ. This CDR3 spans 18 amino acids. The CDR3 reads CASSLKPGRGQGYTEAFF. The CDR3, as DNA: TGTGCCAGCAGCTTAAAACCGGGGAGGGGACAGGGGTACACTGAAGCTTTCTTT. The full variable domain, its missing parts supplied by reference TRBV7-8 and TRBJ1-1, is GAGVSQSPRYKVAKRGQDVALRCDPISGHVSLFWYQQALGQGPEFLTYFQNEAQLDKSGLPSDRFFAERPEGSVSTLKIQRTQQEDSAVYLCASSLKPGRGQGYTEAFFGQGTRLTVV.

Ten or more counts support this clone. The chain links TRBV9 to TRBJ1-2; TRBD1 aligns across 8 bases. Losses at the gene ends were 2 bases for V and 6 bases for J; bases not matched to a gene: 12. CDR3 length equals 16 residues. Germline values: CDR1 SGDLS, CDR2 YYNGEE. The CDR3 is CASSVGPGTGSDGYTF. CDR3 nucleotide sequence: TGTGCCAGCAGCGTCGGACCGGGGACAGGCTCCGATGGCTACACCTTC. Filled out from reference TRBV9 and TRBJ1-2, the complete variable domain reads DSGVTQTPKHLITATGQRVTLRCSPRSGDLSVYWYQQSLDQGLQFLIQYYNGEERAKGNILERFSAQQFPDLHSELNLSSLELGDSALYFCASSVGPGTGSDGYTFGSGTRLTVV.

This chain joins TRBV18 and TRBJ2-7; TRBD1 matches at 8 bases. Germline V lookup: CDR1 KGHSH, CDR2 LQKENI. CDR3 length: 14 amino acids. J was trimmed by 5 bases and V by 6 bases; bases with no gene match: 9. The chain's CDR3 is CASSLRQGNHEQYF. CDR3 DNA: TGTGCCAGCTCTCTCCGACAGGGGAACCACGAGCAGTACTTC.

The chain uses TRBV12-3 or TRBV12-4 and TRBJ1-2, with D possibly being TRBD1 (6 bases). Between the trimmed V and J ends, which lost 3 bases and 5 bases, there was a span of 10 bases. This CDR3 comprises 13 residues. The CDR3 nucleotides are TGTGCCAGCAGTTTTCCAGGGGAATATGGCTACACCTTC. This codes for CASSFPGEYGYTF.

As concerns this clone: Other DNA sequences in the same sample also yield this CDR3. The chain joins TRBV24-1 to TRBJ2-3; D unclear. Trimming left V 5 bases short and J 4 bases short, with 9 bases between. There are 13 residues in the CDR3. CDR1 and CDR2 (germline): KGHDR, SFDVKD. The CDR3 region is CATSGGSADTQYF. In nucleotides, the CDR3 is TGTGCCACCAGTGGAGGTTCGGCAGATACGCAGTATTTT.

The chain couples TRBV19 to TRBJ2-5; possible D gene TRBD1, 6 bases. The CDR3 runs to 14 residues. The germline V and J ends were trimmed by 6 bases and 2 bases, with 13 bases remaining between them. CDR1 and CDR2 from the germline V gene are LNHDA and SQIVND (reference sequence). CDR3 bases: TGTGCCAGTAGCTTTAGCCAGGGGCAAGAGACCCAGTACTTC. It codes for CASSFSQGQETQYF.

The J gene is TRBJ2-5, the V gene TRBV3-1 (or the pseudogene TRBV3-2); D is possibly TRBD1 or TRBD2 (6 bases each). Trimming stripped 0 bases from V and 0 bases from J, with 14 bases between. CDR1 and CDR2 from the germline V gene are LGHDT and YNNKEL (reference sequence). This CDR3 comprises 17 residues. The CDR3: CASSQDLGGWYQETQYF. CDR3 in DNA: TGTGCCAGCAGCCAAGATTTGGGGGGCTGGTACCAAGAGACCCAGTACTTC.

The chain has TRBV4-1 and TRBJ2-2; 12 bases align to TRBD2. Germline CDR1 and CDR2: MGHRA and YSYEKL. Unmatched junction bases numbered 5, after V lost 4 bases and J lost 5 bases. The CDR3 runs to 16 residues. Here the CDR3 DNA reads TGCGCCAGCAGCCCCCTAGCGGGGGGGAGGACCGGGGAGCTGTTTTTT. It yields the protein CASSPLAGGRTGELFF.